This passage covers 14 T cell receptor beta chains from one sample sequenced in a study of control samples from healthy donors and cancer patients. The assay was immunoSEQ multiplex PCR, and TCRdb's table has in-frame clones only and misses some. The data hold about 94,000 clones, with 90% observed a single time. The sequenced material came from blood. The source is a young woman in good health.

The chain combines TRBV6-5 with TRBJ2-7; 7 bases map to TRBD1. CDR3 size: 14 residues. V shed 0 bases and J 2 bases; nucleotides not matched to a gene: 1. Germline-derived CDR1 and CDR2 are MNHEY and SVGAGI. CDR3 in DNA: TGTGCCAGCAGTTACTCCGGGACAGCCTACGAGCAGTACTTC. Protein product: CASSYSGTAYEQYF.

The chain recombines TRBV15 with TRBJ1-2; no firm D call. The germline gives CDR1 LNHNV, CDR2 YYDKDF (reference sequence). This CDR3 region has 14 residues. The germline V and J ends were trimmed by 0 bases and 4 bases, with 9 bases remaining between them. CDR3 DNA: TGTGCCACCAGCAGAGATTCGGGGTCCTATGGCTACACCTTC. It translates to CATSRDSGSYGYTF. Variable domain in full (rest from reference TRBV15 and TRBJ1-2): DAMVIQNPRYQVTQFGKPVTLSCSQTLNHNVMYWYQQKSSQAPKLLFHYYDKDFNNEADTPDNFQSRRPNTSFCFLDIRSPGLGDTAMYLCATSRDSGSYGYTFGSGTRLTVV.

This clone came up once. This chain connects TRBV6-6 to TRBJ1-1; maybe TRBD1 (6 bases). CDR3 size: 13 residues. The germline CDR1 and CDR2 sequences are MNHNY and SVGAGI (reference sequence). The V gene lost 5 bases and the J gene lost 3 bases, with 10 bases spanning the gap. This chain's CDR3 is CASSAQGYTEAFF. The CDR3 nucleotides read TGTGCCAGCAGTGCCCAGGGGTACACTGAAGCTTTCTTT.

The chain recombines TRBV18 with TRBJ1-2; TRBD1 might be the D (6 bases). The V end was cut by 0 bases, the J end by 4 bases, with 15 bases between. This CDR3 spans 16 amino acids. Germline CDR1 KGHSH, CDR2 LQKENI. CDR3 nucleotides: TGTGCCAGCTCACCACCGAATATCGGGGGCGCCTATGGCTACACCTTC. It yields the protein CASSPPNIGGAYGYTF.

The chain couples TRBV9 to TRBJ2-5; possibly TRBD2 for D (6 bases). With 1 base removed from V and 4 bases from J, the gap between germline ends came to 14 bases. The CDR3 is made up of 15 amino acids. The V gene's germline CDR1 is SGDLS and CDR2 YYNGEE. CDR3 in DNA: TGTGCCAGCAGCGTACTCGGGACTCCGGTAGAGACCCAGTACTTC. Protein product: CASSVLGTPVETQYF.

This chain connects TRBV29-1 to TRBJ2-7; TRBD1 matches at 9 bases. Germline loops: CDR1 SQVTM, CDR2 ANQGSEA. With 7 bases clipped from V and 1 base from J, the junction kept 14 bases outside the gene matches. The length of the CDR3 is 16 residues. CDR3 nucleotides: TGCAGCGCCACGGGACAGGGATCGGATTTTTCCTACGAGCAGTACTTC. Protein product: CSATGQGSDFSYEQYF.

Only one count was recorded for this clone. V and J are TRBV6-5 and TRBJ1-1; D gene ambiguous. The CDR3 is made up of 12 amino acids. Germline V CDR1 and CDR2: MNHEY, SVGAGI. The V gene lost 8 bases and the J gene lost 1 base, with 8 bases spanning the gap. In DNA form, the CDR3 reads TGTGCCAGCCTCGGAGCGAACACTGAAGCTTTCTTT. Translating it yields CASLGANTEAFF.

This clone was recorded a few times. V usage is TRBV29-1 and J usage is TRBJ1-1, with no clear D. This CDR3 is 13 amino acids long. Germline CDR1 and CDR2: SQVTM and ANQGSEA. V lost 7 bases and J lost 2, with 14 bases in between. The CDR3 region is CSAYLQQNTEAFF. As DNA, the CDR3 is TGCAGCGCCTACCTACAGCAAAACACTGAAGCTTTCTTT.

The J gene is TRBJ1-1, the V gene TRBV5-4, with D possibly TRBD1 on 6 matching bases. This CDR3 region has 15 residues. V lost 3 bases and J lost 1, with 13 bases in between. Germline assignment: CDR1 SGHNT and CDR2 YYREEE (reference sequence). DNA for the CDR3: TGTGCCAGCAGCTATCCAGGGGCACAGAACACTGAAGCTTTCTTT. Translation: CASSYPGAQNTEAFF.

This clone was seen a few times. This rearrangement joins TRBV5-3 to TRBJ1-5; D unclear. TRBV5-3 is sorted into the ORF group, with uncertain function. Trimming shortened V by 0 bases and J by 1 base, and 14 bases separated the two germline ends. There are 17 residues in the CDR3. The CDR3 DNA reads TGTGCCAGAAGCTTGGTCGGACGGGCCAACAGCAATCAGCCCCAGCATTTT. Translating it yields CARSLVGRANSNQPQHF.

The V and J genes are TRBV5-4 and TRBJ1-6, with a weak D call TRBD1 (5 bases). The CDR3 consists of 17 residues. Trimming took 2 bases from V and 7 from J, leaving 19 bases between them. Germline CDR1 SGHNT, CDR2 YYREEE (reference sequence). The CDR3 sequence: CASSLRSGGRENSPLHF. The DNA of the CDR3 is TGTGCCAGCAGCTTACGATCCGGGGGTCGGGAAAATTCACCCCTCCACTTT. The variable domain in full, with the rest retrieved from reference TRBV5-4 and TRBJ1-6, is ETGVTQSPTHLIKTRGQQVTLRCSSQSGHNTVSWYQQALGQGPQFIFQYYREEENGRGNFPPRFSGLQFPNYSSELNVNALELDDSALYLCASSLRSGGRENSPLHFGNGTRLTVT.

The J gene is TRBJ1-3, the V gene TRBV5-1; 8 bases are shared with TRBD1. Germline CDR1 SGHRS, CDR2 YFSETQ. With V trimmed by 3 bases and J by 2 bases, 7 bases remained unmatched. The CDR3 contains 16 residues. Here the CDR3 reads CASSSSGGFAGNTIYF. The CDR3 DNA follows: TGCGCCAGCAGCTCCTCAGGGGGCTTCGCTGGAAACACCATATATTTT.

The chain links TRBV18 to TRBJ2-7; D gene unclear. Trimming left V 1 base short and J 7 bases short, with 14 bases between. Germline CDR1 reads KGHSH; CDR2 reads LQKENI. This CDR3 region has 14 residues. CDR3 bases: TGTGCCAGCTCACCACAGATGTACCTGGGGGAGCAGTACTTC. Its translation is CASSPQMYLGEQYF.

The chain employs TRBV29-1 and TRBJ1-2; no reliable D call. Trimming cost V 0 bases and J 5 bases, with 10 bases left between them. The length of the CDR3 is 13 residues. Germline CDR1 is SQVTM and CDR2 is ANQGSEA. CDR3 DNA sequence: TGCAGCGTTGAAGACCGGGAGTCGTATGGCTACACCTTC. This translates into CSVEDRESYGYTF.